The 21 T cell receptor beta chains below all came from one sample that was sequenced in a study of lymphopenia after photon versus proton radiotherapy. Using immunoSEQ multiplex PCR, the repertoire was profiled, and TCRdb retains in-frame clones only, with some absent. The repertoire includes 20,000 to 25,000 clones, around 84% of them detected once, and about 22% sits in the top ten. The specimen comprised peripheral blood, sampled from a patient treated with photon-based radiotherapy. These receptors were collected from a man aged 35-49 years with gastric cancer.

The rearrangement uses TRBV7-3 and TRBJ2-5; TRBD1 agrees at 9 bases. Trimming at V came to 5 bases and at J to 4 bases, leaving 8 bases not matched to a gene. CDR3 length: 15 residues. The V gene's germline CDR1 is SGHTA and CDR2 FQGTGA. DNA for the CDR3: TGTGCCAGCAGCCCGCAACAGGGGGCGGCAGAGACCCAGTACTTC. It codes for CASSPQQGAAETQYF.

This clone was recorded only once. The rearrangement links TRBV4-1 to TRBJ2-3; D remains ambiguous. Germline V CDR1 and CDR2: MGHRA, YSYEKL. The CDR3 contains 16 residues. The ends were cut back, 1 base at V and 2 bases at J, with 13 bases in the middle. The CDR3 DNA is TGCGCCAGCAGCCAAGTGGACCTACTACTCACAGATACGCAGTATTTT. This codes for CASSQVDLLLTDTQYF.

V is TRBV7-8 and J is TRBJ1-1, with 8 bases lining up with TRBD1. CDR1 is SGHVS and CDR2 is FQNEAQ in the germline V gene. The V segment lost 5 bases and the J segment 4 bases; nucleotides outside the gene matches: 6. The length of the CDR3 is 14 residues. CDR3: CASSLQGAGTEAFF. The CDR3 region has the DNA TGTGCCAGCAGCCTCCAGGGGGCGGGCACTGAAGCTTTCTTT.

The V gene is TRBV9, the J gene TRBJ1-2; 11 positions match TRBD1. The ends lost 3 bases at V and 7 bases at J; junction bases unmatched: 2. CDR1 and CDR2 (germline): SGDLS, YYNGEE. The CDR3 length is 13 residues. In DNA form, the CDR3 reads TGTGCCAGCAGCGGGGGACAGGGGGTTGGCTACACCTTC. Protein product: CASSGGQGVGYTF.

CDR3 in DNA: TGTGCCAGCAGCTTAGATCTGCGGAATTCACCCCTCCACTTT. This sequence encodes CASSLDLRNSPLHF. The chain carries TRBV11-2 and TRBJ1-6; unclear D gene. In germline, CDR1 is SGHAT, CDR2 FQNNGV. Trimming left V 0 bases short and J 7 bases short, with 7 bases between. The CDR3 is 14 residues long.

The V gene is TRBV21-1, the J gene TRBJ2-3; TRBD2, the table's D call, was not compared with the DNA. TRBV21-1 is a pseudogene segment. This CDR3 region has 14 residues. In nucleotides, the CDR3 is TGTGCCAGCAGCAAGCCCGGGGTAGCAGATACGCAGTATTTT. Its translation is CASSKPGVADTQYF.

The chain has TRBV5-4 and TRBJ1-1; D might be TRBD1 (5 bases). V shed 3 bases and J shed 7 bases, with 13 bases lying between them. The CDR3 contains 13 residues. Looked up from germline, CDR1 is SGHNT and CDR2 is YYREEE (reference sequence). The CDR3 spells CASSSGPVIEAFF. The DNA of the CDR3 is TGTGCCAGCAGCTCGGGACCGGTAATTGAAGCTTTCTTT.

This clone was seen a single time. The CDR3 region has the DNA TGTGCCAGCTCACCACGGGGGGCAAAAGAAGGAAACACCATATATTTT. Translating gives CASSPRGAKEGNTIYF. This sequence joins TRBV18 and TRBJ1-3, with D perhaps TRBD1 (6 bases). Looked up from germline, CDR1 is KGHSH and CDR2 is LQKENI. The CDR3 has 16 residues. V gave up 1 base and J gave up 4 bases, with 14 bases separating them.

The CDR3 is CASFPPTGRREQYF. CDR3 in DNA: TGTGCCAGCTTTCCCCCGACAGGGCGGCGCGAGCAGTACTTC. The chain links TRBV6-6 to TRBJ2-7, with 7 nucleotides matching TRBD1. J gave up 6 bases and V 8 bases, and 13 bases lay outside the gene matches. The CDR3 is made up of 14 amino acids. Germline lookup yields CDR1 MNHNY and CDR2 SVGAGI (reference sequence).

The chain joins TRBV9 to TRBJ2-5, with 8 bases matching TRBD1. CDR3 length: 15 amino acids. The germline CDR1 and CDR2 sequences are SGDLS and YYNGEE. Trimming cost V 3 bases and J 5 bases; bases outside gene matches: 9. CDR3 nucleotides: TGTGCCAGCAGCGCAGGACAGGGAGTCAGGGAGACCCAGTACTTC. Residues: CASSAGQGVRETQYF. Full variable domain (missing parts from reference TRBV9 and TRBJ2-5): DSGVTQTPKHLITATGQRVTLRCSPRSGDLSVYWYQQSLDQGLQFLIQYYNGEERAKGNILERFSAQQFPDLHSELNLSSLELGDSALYFCASSAGQGVRETQYFGPGTRLLVL.

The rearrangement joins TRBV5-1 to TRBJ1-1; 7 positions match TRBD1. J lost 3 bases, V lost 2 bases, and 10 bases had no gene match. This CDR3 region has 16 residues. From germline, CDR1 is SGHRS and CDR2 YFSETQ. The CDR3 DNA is TGCGCCAGCAGCTTAGACAGGGTCCGCTGGGACACTGAAGCTTTCTTT. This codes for CASSLDRVRWDTEAFF.

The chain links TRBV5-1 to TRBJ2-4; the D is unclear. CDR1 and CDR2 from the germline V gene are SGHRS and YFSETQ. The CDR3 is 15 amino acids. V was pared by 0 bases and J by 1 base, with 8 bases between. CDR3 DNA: TGCGCCAGCAGCTTGGGACTCTACGCCAAAAACATTCAGTACTTC. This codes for CASSLGLYAKNIQYF.

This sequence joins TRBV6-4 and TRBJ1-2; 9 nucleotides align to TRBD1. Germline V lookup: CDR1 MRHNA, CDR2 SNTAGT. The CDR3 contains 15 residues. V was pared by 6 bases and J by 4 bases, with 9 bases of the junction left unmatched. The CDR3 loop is CASRGQGLGIYGYTF. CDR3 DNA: TGTGCCAGCAGGGGACAGGGTCTGGGTATCTATGGCTACACCTTC.

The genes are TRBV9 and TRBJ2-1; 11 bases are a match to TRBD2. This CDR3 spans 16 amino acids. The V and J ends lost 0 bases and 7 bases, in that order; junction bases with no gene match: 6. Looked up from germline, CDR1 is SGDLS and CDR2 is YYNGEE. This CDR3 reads CASSVVLAGGVNEQFF. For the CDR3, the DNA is TGTGCCAGCAGCGTAGTCCTAGCGGGGGGTGTTAATGAGCAGTTCTTC.

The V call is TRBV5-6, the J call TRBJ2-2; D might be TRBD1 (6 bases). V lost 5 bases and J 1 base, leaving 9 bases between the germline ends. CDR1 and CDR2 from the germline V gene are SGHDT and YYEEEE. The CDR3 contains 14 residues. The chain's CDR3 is CASRLTGNTGELFF. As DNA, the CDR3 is TGTGCCAGCAGGTTGACAGGGAACACCGGGGAGCTGTTTTTT.

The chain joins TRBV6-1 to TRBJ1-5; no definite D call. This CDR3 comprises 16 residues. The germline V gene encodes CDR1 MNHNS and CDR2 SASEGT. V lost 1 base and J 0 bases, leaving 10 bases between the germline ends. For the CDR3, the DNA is TGTGCCAGCAGTGAAGACGCGGGTTATAGCAATCAGCCCCAGCATTTT. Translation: CASSEDAGYSNQPQHF.

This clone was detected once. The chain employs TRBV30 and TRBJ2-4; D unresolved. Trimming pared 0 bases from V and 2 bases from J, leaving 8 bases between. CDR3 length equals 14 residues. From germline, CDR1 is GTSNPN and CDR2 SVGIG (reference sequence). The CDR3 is CAWSVKGTKNIQYF. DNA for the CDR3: TGTGCCTGGAGTGTAAAGGGAACCAAAAACATTCAGTACTTC.

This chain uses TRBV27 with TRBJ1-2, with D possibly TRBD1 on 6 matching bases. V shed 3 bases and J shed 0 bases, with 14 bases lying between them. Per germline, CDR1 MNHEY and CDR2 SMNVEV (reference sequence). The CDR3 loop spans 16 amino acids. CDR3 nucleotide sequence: TGTGCCAGCAGTTTTGCCAGGGGACCCACTAACTATGGCTACACCTTC. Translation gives CASSFARGPTNYGYTF.

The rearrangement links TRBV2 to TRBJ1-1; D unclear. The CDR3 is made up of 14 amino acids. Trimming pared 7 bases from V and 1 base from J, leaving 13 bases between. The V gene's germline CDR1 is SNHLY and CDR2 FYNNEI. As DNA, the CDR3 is TGTGCCAGCACCACTTTGGCCTCGAACACTGAAGCTTTCTTT. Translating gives CASTTLASNTEAFF.

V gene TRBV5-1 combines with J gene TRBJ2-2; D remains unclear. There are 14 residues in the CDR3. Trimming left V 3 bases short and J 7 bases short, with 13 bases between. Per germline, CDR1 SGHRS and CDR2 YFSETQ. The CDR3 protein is CASSSVASGGELFF. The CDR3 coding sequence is TGCGCCAGCAGCTCTGTGGCCTCTGGCGGGGAGCTGTTTTTT.

This CDR3 is CASRADRSSYEQYF. Written as DNA, the CDR3 is TGTGCCAGCAGAGCAGACAGGTCCTCCTACGAGCAGTACTTC. The genes are TRBV2 and TRBJ2-7, with TRBD1 as a possible D gene (6 bases). This CDR3 contains 14 residues. The germline V and J ends were trimmed by 6 bases and 0 bases, with 12 bases remaining between them. Germline loops: CDR1 SNHLY, CDR2 FYNNEI.